This TCR beta chain is drawn from a study of neurological immune-mediated disorders. This clonotype was found many times. A single record per CDR3 protein comes from TCRdb applying MiXCR to the 5' RACE reads. The sample contains 20,000 to 25,000 distinct CDR3 sequences, over 5.5% of which appear only once. Unmatched junction bases numbered 8, after V lost 5 bases and J lost 9 bases. The CDR3 consists of 16 residues. CDR1 and CDR2 (germline): ENHRY, SYGVKD. Volunteers from a blood bank in Maryland, USA, constituted the healthy controls. This chain links TRBV10-3 with TRBJ2-1, with 15 bases aligning to TRBD2. The TCR comes from a woman in her 40s in good health. Sequences were obtained from PBMCs. The CDR3, as DNA: TGTGCCATCAGTCCCGAGCCGGGACTAGCGGGAGGTGAGCAGTTCTTC. Its protein is CAISPEPGLAGGEQFF.